Listed below are T cell receptor beta chains from one sample, sequenced in a study of T cells after yellow fever vaccination. TCRdb recomputed calls from the 5' RACE reads with MiXCR, one row per CDR3 protein. Of 200,000 to 300,000 distinct CDR3 sequences listed, 6.5% to 7.5% are singletons. This specimen was CD4+ T cells sorted from PBMCs, taken on the day of the yellow fever booster vaccination. The receptor set was obtained from a man aged 25 to 45 who received the YFV17D yellow fever vaccine. The CDR3 runs from the conserved cysteine through the conserved F or W. D genes are given only for firm matches. Rows may omit the clone size; those that give it use once, few, many or a size class.

d_call	j_call	clone_size	cdr3_length	v_call	cdr3_aa	cdr3_nt
.	TRBJ2-7	.	15	TRBV20-1	CSARMYQGRFHEQYF	TGCAGTGCTAGAATGTATCAGGGGCGCTTCCACGAGCAGTACTTC
.	TRBJ1-3	.	16	TRBV7-8	CASSIGSGGAGNTIYF	TGTGCCAGCAGCATTGGGTCCGGGGGAGCTGGAAACACCATATATTTT
.	TRBJ2-7	few	16	TRBV21-1	CASSKARDSGSEQQYF	TGTGCCAGCAGCAAAGCGCGCGACTCCGGTTCGGAGCAGCAGTACTTC
.	TRBJ2-1	many	13	TRBV5-1	CASSLARYNEQFF	TGCGCCAGCAGCTTGGCCCGGTACAATGAGCAGTTCTTC
TRBD2	TRBJ2-7	few	14	TRBV5-1	CASSLGGGNYEQYF	TGCGCCAGCAGCTTGGGGGGAGGGAACTACGAGCAGTACTTC
.	TRBJ2-3	.	14	TRBV7-2	CASSLVVAIDTQYF	TGTGCCAGCAGCTTAGTTGTAGCGATAGATACGCAGTATTTT
TRBD1	TRBJ2-2	few	14	TRBV6-2/TRBV6-3	CASRHTGAAGELFF	TGTGCCAGCAGACATACAGGGGCGGCCGGGGAGCTGTTTTTT
TRBD2	TRBJ2-7	many	15	TRBV20-1	CSAPRTSGRIGEQYF	TGCAGTGCTCCGAGAACTAGCGGGAGAATCGGCGAGCAGTACTTC
.	TRBJ1-3	.	14	TRBV20-1	CSARDMDSGNTIYF	TGCAGTGCTAGAGACATGGACTCTGGAAACACCATATATTTT
.	TRBJ2-3	few	14	TRBV29-1	CSAVPQLLTDTQYF	TGCAGCGCCGTCCCTCAACTACTCACAGATACGCAGTATTTT
.	TRBJ1-1	many	13	TRBV20-1	CSAIPTSNTEAFF	TGCAGTGCGATACCTACCTCTAACACTGAAGCTTTCTTT
.	TRBJ1-1	many	13	TRBV5-1	CASSSGDATEAFF	TGCGCCAGCAGCTCCGGGGACGCAACTGAAGCTTTCTTT
.	TRBJ1-5	few	13	TRBV6-1	CASSGDLDQPQHF	TGTGCCAGCAGTGGGGATCTCGATCAGCCCCAGCATTTT
.	TRBJ2-1	many	12	TRBV7-2	CASSLSRNEQFF	TGTGCCAGCAGTTTAAGTCGCAATGAGCAGTTCTTC
TRBD1	TRBJ1-2	few	12	TRBV20-1	CSAGTEFYGYTF	TGCAGTGCTGGGACAGAATTCTATGGCTACACCTTC
TRBD1	TRBJ1-2	many	12	TRBV20-1	CSTGVGTKGYTF	TGCAGTACAGGGGTTGGAACGAAAGGCTACACCTTC
.	TRBJ2-4	.	15	TRBV15	CATSVELLAKNIQYF	TGTGCCACCAGCGTAGAACTCCTAGCCAAAAACATTCAGTACTTC
TRBD1	TRBJ1-1	many	15	TRBV15	CATNSPTGGNTEAFF	TGTGCCACCAATTCCCCGACAGGGGGGAACACTGAAGCTTTCTTT
.	TRBJ2-1	few	17	TRBV7-9	CASSLWALGFSYNEQFF	TGTGCCAGCAGCTTATGGGCTTTGGGGTTTTCCTACAATGAGCAGTTCTTC
TRBD2	TRBJ2-1	.	16	TRBV6-1	CASSTSGTSGYNEQFF	TGTGCCAGCAGTACATCCGGGACTAGCGGCTACAATGAGCAGTTCTTC
.	TRBJ2-3	few	14	TRBV12-3/TRBV12-4	CASSLSGNTDTQYF	TGTGCCAGCAGTTTGTCTGGAAACACAGATACGCAGTATTTT
TRBD1	TRBJ2-3	many	17	TRBV20-1	CSARDPGGSRGTDTQYF	TGCAGTGCTAGAGATCCAGGGGGATCCAGGGGCACAGATACGCAGTATTTT
.	TRBJ1-1	few	14	TRBV18	CASSYGQINTEAFF	TGTGCCAGCTCCTACGGACAAATTAACACTGAAGCTTTCTTT
TRBD2	TRBJ2-1	few	15	TRBV3-1	CASRGLAVPLGEQFF	TGTGCCAGCAGAGGACTAGCGGTCCCCTTGGGTGAGCAGTTCTTC
TRBD2	TRBJ2-3	.	17	TRBV7-2	CASSLQTLAGVKDTQYF	TGTGCCAGCAGCTTACAGACACTAGCGGGAGTGAAAGATACGCAGTATTTT